The T cell receptor (beta chain) under discussion was sequenced for a study of blood T cell repertoires in COVID-19. Study overall: Spain, Italy and the United States supplied samples that represented acute and convalescent COVID-19. Sample material is recorded as cDNA or gDNA derived from T cells, B-cell-depleted T cells, or PBMCs.

Germline V gives CDR1 SGHDT, CDR2 YYEEEE. V shed 2 bases and J shed 2 bases, with 11 bases lying between them. This CDR3 has 14 residues. Study processing details: Quantification of nucleated cells was approximated via reference gene primer amplification. TCRdb's copy holds only in-frame clones and misses some; the assay was immunoSEQ multiplex PCR. For V, J and clone size, that table is used; D and trimming come from the DNA. Found here are 55,000 to 85,000 clones, 86% of them singletons; the top ten hold around 12%. Sequenced material: peripheral blood. The rearrangement joins TRBV5-6 to TRBJ2-7; possibly TRBD1 for D (6 bases). The clonotype originates from a human donor in a cohort sampled during active COVID-19. The CDR3 DNA follows: TGTGCCAGCAGCTTCCGGGACACCCCCTACGAGCAGTACTTC. This codes for CASSFRDTPYEQYF. Supplemented by reference TRBV5-6 and TRBJ2-7, the full variable domain reads DAGVTQSPTHLIKTRGQQVTLRCSPKSGHDTVSWYQQALGQGPQFIFQYYEEEERQRGNFPDRFSGHQFPNYSSELNVNALLLGDSALYLCASSFRDTPYEQYFGPGTRLTVT.